This T cell receptor beta chain came from a study of blood T cell repertoires in COVID-19. The repertoire was sequenced with immunoSEQ multiplex PCR; TCRdb's copy has only in-frame clones and lacks some. Of over 55,000 clones in the sample, 83% were seen once. Trimming cost V 5 bases and J 7 bases; bases outside gene matches: 6. The CDR3 length is 15 residues. CDR1 and CDR2 (germline): SGHTA, FQGNSA. The source material was peripheral blood. The receptor was derived from a man aged 45-60 years with active COVID-19. The chain recombines TRBV7-2 with TRBJ1-4; 11 bases line up with TRBD1. The CDR3 here is CASSERTGGGEKLFF. DNA of the CDR3: TGTGCCAGCAGCGAGAGGACAGGGGGCGGTGAAAAACTGTTTTTT. The full variable domain, in which reference TRBV7-2 and TRBJ1-4 provide the parts outside the CDR3, is GAGVSQSPSNKVTEKGKDVELRCDPISGHTALYWYRQSLGQGLEFLIYFQGNSAPDKSGLPSDRFSAERTGGSVSTLTIQRTQQEDSAVYLCASSERTGGGEKLFFGSGTQLSVL.